Detailed here is one T cell receptor beta chain. The sample has other DNA sequences that encode this CDR3 too. Clones were read by immunoSEQ multiplex PCR, and TCRdb kept only the in-frame ones, dropping some. The top ten clones hold roughly 5.7% of a sample with approximately 150,000 clones, roughly 93% of them seen once. Germline V gene sequence: CDR1 MNHEY, CDR2 SMNVEV (reference sequence). Losses at the gene ends were 2 bases for V and 4 bases for J; bases not matched to a gene: 0. The CDR3 sequence is 13 residues long. These data come from a study of control samples from healthy donors and cancer patients.

Material for sequencing was blood. The TCR comes from a man in his late teens or twenties in good health. J is TRBJ1-2 and V is TRBV27; TRBD1 aligns across 8 bases. The CDR3 nucleotides read TGTGCCAGCAGTTTAGGACAGGGCTATGGCTACACCTTC. Translated, it gives CASSLGQGYGYTF.